This is a list of T cell receptor beta chains from one sample in a study of T cell repertoires in cytomegalovirus infection. TCRdb itself ran the reads through MiXCR, one entry per CDR3 protein. Here the sample spans over 300,000 distinct CDR3 sequences, over 7.5% being singletons. Sequencing input: PBMCs. All receptors come from a human donor in good health (CMV status not recorded). Some clones in this sample may be carry-over from other donors' samples. The CDR3 runs from the conserved cysteine through the conserved F or W. D genes are given only for firm matches. The size entry is marked missing in some rows and otherwise reads once, few, many or a size class.

j_gene: TRBJ2-7; d_gene: -; v_gene: TRBV7-9; abundance: few; CDR3aa: CASIRLDGFYEQYF
j_gene: TRBJ2-3; d_gene: -; v_gene: TRBV7-2; abundance: few; CDR3aa: CASSLMLFGATDTQYF
j_gene: TRBJ1-2; d_gene: TRBD1; v_gene: TRBV7-2; abundance: -; CDR3aa: CASSWDRGSYGYTF
j_gene: TRBJ1-6; d_gene: -; v_gene: TRBV20-1; abundance: many; CDR3aa: CSARDPRGGDSPLHF
j_gene: TRBJ2-5; d_gene: TRBD2; v_gene: TRBV20-1; abundance: many; CDR3aa: CSAQRRSGRPGETQYF
j_gene: TRBJ1-2; d_gene: -; v_gene: TRBV4-3; abundance: many; CDR3aa: CASSQDLGGFDYGYTF
j_gene: TRBJ2-3; d_gene: -; v_gene: TRBV6-5; abundance: many; CDR3aa: CASRSGLFTDTQYF
j_gene: TRBJ1-1; d_gene: -; v_gene: TRBV12-3/TRBV12-4; abundance: few; CDR3aa: CASSGQLNTEAFF
j_gene: TRBJ2-5; d_gene: TRBD1; v_gene: TRBV7-6; abundance: many; CDR3aa: CASSRDRGKRETQYF
j_gene: TRBJ2-7; d_gene: -; v_gene: TRBV28; abundance: -; CDR3aa: CASSLRGIRNYEQYF
j_gene: TRBJ2-3; d_gene: -; v_gene: TRBV28; abundance: many; CDR3aa: CASSPIGSPTDTQYF